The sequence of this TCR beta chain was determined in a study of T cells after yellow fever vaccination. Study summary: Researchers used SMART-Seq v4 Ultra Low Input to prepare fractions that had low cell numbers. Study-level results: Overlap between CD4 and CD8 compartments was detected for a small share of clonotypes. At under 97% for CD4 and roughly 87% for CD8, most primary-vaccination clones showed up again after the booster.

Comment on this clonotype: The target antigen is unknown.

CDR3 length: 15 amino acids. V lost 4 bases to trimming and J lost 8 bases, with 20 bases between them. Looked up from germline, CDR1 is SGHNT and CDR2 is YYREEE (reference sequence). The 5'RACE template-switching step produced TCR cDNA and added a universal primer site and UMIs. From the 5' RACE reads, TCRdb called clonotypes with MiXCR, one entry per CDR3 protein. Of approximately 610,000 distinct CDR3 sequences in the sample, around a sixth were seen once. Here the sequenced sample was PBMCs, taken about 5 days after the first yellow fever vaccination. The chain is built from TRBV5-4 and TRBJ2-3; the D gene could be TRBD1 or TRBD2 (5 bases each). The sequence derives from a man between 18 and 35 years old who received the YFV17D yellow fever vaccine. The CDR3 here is CASSHNGQPGRTQYF. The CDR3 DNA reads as TGTGCCAGCAGCCATAACGGTCAGCCGGGGCGTACGCAGTATTTT.